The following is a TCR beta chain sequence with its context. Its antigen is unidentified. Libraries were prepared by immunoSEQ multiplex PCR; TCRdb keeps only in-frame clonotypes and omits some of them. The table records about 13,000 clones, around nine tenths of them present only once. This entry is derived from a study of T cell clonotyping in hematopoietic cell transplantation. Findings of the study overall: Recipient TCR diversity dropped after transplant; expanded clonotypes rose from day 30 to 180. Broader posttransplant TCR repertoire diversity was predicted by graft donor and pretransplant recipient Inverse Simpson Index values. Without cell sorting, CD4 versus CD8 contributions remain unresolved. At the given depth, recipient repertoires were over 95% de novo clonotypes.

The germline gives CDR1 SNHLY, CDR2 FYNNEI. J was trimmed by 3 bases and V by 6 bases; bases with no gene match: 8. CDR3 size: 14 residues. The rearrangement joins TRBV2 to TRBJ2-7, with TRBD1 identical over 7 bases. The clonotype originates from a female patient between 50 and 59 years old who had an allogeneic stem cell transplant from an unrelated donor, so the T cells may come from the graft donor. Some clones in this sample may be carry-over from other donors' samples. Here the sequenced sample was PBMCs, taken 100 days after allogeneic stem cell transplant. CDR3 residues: CASRTGSGLYEQYF. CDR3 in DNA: TGTGCCAGCAGGACAGGGTCAGGACTCTACGAGCAGTACTTC.